Each of the 4 T cell receptor beta chains below was sequenced from the same sample in a study of T cells in Graves' hyperthyroidism and ophthalmopathy. Amplification yielded TCR beta CDR3 regions, with RNA transcripts as the source. The primer set for the first-round RT-PCR of the TCR CDR3 was HTBI. Each CDR3 protein gets one entry after TCRdb re-called the multiplex PCR reads with MiXCR. The sample includes 400,000 or so distinct CDR3 sequences, approximately 15% of them seen just once. Sequenced input: blood. The receptor set was obtained from a woman between 25 and 40 years old with Graves' ophthalmopathy.

This clonotype has only a few counts. The CDR3 DNA sequence: TGCGCCAGCAGCCCCTTTACAGTTCCGATCTATGGCTACACCTTC. Its translation is CASSPFTVPIYGYTF. The V call is TRBV5-1, the J call TRBJ1-2, with no clear D. Trimming removed 4 bases from V and 4 bases from J, with 17 bases in between. The CDR3 consists of 15 residues. Looked up from germline, CDR1 is SGHRS and CDR2 is YFSETQ.

This clonotype was observed a few times. This chain connects TRBV4-2 to TRBJ1-1; D is unresolved. Germline CDR1 is LGHNA and CDR2 is YNFKEQ. Trimming left V 0 bases short and J 0 bases short, with 5 bases between. The CDR3 totals 14 residues. CDR3 amino acids: CASSQDTMNTEAFF. CDR3 nucleotide sequence: TGTGCCAGCAGCCAAGATACGATGAACACTGAAGCTTTCTTT.

This clonotype was counted once. At one end, the junction sequence differs from germline, possibly due to a read error. This chain connects TRBV6-5 to TRBJ1-2, with D unclear. CDR3 length: 12 amino acids. The germline V gene encodes CDR1 MNHEY and CDR2 SVGAGI. In nucleotides, the CDR3 is TGTGCCAGCAGTTACCCGGGTCGGAGGGCCGCCTTC. Translated, it gives CASSYPGRRAAF.

This clonotype showed up many times. This rearrangement joins TRBV18 to TRBJ2-5, with D unclear. The CDR3 is 18 amino acids. Trimming removed 1 base from V and 2 bases from J, with 20 bases in between. Germline loops: CDR1 KGHSH, CDR2 LQKENI. CDR3 bases: TGTGCCAGCTCACCACTCCTATCCTCCAGAGACGAACAAGAGACCCAGTACTTC. It codes for CASSPLLSSRDEQETQYF.